A single sample gave rise to the 19 T cell receptor beta chains below, sequenced in a study of Ad26.COV2.S vaccination and SARS-CoV-2 variants. Repertoires were generated with immunoSEQ multiplex PCR, while TCRdb's copy carries only in-frame clones and drops some. Of 500,000 or so clones in the sample, about 88% are singletons; the top ten hold about 2.4%. Described treatment: some 20 received Ad26.COV2.S at low or high dose, single or two shots; about 5 received placebo; per-sample allocation not given. Vaccine and placebo recipients were sampled on day 63 after the first injection. Material: peripheral blood, obtained in a trial of Ad26.COV2.S vaccine versus placebo. Receptor source: a person between 18 and 60 years old who received the Ad26.COV2.S COVID-19 vaccine or a placebo.

J is TRBJ1-3 and V is TRBV4-2, with D maybe TRBD1 (5 bases). Trimming took off 4 bases at V and 0 bases at J, with 13 bases between the two ends. The CDR3 runs to 16 residues. CDR1 is LGHNA and CDR2 is YNFKEQ in the germline V gene. The CDR3 loop is CASSRWRQSSGNTIYF. For the CDR3, the DNA is TGTGCCAGCAGCCGATGGAGACAGAGCTCTGGAAACACCATATATTTT.

The chain couples TRBV3-1 (or the pseudogene TRBV3-2) to TRBJ1-1, with a tentative D call TRBD1 (6 bases). Germline values: CDR1 LGHDT, CDR2 YNNKEL (reference sequence). CDR3 length equals 16 residues. V lost 4 bases and J 3 bases, leaving 18 bases between the germline ends. The chain's CDR3 is CASSPRGGGWDTEAFF. Here the CDR3 DNA reads TGTGCCAGCAGCCCCCGAGGGGGAGGTTGGGACACTGAAGCTTTCTTT.

The chain links TRBV9 to TRBJ1-4; TRBD1 might be the D (5 bases). Germline lookup yields CDR1 SGDLS and CDR2 YYNGEE. The CDR3 runs 14 residues. Trimming took 2 bases from V and 6 from J, leaving 11 bases between them. The CDR3 loop is CASSVGTDDEKLFF. CDR3 in DNA: TGTGCCAGCAGCGTGGGGACGGATGATGAAAAACTGTTTTTT.

The chain carries TRBV6-5 and TRBJ2-3, with no clear D. The CDR3 has 15 residues. The ends were cut back, 7 bases at V and 3 bases at J, with 17 bases in the middle. The germline V gene has CDR1 MNHEY and CDR2 SVGAGI. CDR3: CASTTGPDRTDTQYF. As DNA, the CDR3 is TGTGCCAGCACCACGGGTCCCGATCGGACAGATACGCAGTATTTT.

This chain connects TRBV20-1 to TRBJ2-1; D is possibly TRBD2 (6 bases). The V gene's germline CDR1 is DFQATT and CDR2 SNEGSKA (reference sequence). The V end lost 5 bases, the J end lost 10 bases, and 12 bases lay between the germline ends. CDR3 length: 11 residues. In nucleotides, the CDR3 is TGCAGTGCTCAGACTAGACAAGAGCAGTTCTTC. Amino acid sequence: CSAQTRQEQFF.

J is TRBJ2-7 and V is TRBV4-2; possibly TRBD1 or TRBD2 for D (5 bases each). The CDR3 spans 15 residues. Germline CDR1 is LGHNA and CDR2 is YNFKEQ. Trimming took 0 bases from V and 0 from J, leaving 9 bases between them. CDR3 sequence reads: CASSQDGTSSYEQYF. The CDR3 nucleotides read TGTGCCAGCAGCCAAGATGGGACGAGCTCCTACGAGCAGTACTTC.

The genes are TRBV5-1 and TRBJ2-3; D possibly corresponds to TRBD2 (5 bases). The CDR3 contains 16 residues. Germline loops: CDR1 SGHRS, CDR2 YFSETQ. V lost 0 bases and J 1 base, leaving 12 bases between the germline ends. CDR3 loop: CASSLGFLGGTDTQYF. For the CDR3, the DNA is TGCGCCAGCAGCTTGGGCTTCCTCGGGGGCACAGATACGCAGTATTTT.

The chain links TRBV6-5 to TRBJ2-2; 7 nucleotides line up with TRBD2. This CDR3 region has 14 residues. The trim removed 4 bases at V and 4 bases at J, leaving 3 bases unmatched. CDR1 is MNHEY and CDR2 is SVGAGI in the germline V gene. The CDR3 bases are TGTGCCAGCAGTTCACTAGCGTTCACCGGGGAGCTGTTTTTT. Protein: CASSSLAFTGELFF.

V and J are TRBV5-1 and TRBJ1-1; weak D call: TRBD1 (5 bases). V was pared by 0 bases and J by 8 bases, with 8 bases between. The CDR3 is made up of 12 amino acids. Germline CDR1 is SGHRS and CDR2 is YFSETQ. In nucleotides, the CDR3 is TGCGCCAGCAGCTTGGAAAGGGGAGAAGCTTTCTTT. Its protein product is CASSLERGEAFF.

The J gene is TRBJ1-2, the V gene TRBV28; D may be TRBD1 (6 bases). V gave up 3 bases and J gave up 8 bases, with 16 bases separating them. Germline CDR1 MDHEN, CDR2 SYDVKM. This CDR3 is built from 14 residues. Here the CDR3 DNA reads TGTGCCAGCAGTTTTTGGGCCCGGACAGCCGGCTACACCTTC. It is translated as CASSFWARTAGYTF.

The rearrangement links TRBV19 to TRBJ2-3; 8 nucleotides match TRBD2. The germline V gene has CDR1 LNHDA and CDR2 SQIVND (reference sequence). The V gene end was trimmed by 4 bases and the J gene end by 2 bases; junction bases not matched to a gene: 5. The CDR3 covers 15 residues. The CDR3 is CASSNSGGSTDTQYF. CDR3 in DNA: TGTGCCAGTAGTAATTCGGGGGGGTCCACAGATACGCAGTATTTT.

The rearrangement uses TRBV19 and TRBJ1-1, with D unclear. This CDR3 is 14 amino acids long. Germline assignment: CDR1 LNHDA and CDR2 SQIVND (reference sequence). V gave up 3 bases and J gave up 8 bases, with 16 bases separating them. DNA of the CDR3: TGTGCCAGTAGTATGGGGTTTTGGGCTTCCGAAGCTTTCTTT. Residues: CASSMGFWASEAFF.

The rearrangement joins TRBV6-6 to TRBJ1-1; the D is unclear. Trimming shortened V by 2 bases and J by 0 bases, and 7 bases separated the two germline ends. CDR1 MNHNY and CDR2 SVGAGI come from the germline V gene (reference sequence). The CDR3 loop spans 14 amino acids. The CDR3 loop reads CASSYKFMNTEAFF. In DNA, the CDR3 is TGTGCCAGCAGTTACAAGTTCATGAACACTGAAGCTTTCTTT.

The chain uses TRBV20-1 and TRBJ2-1, with D perhaps given as TRBD1 or TRBD2 (5 bases each). V dropped 3 bases and J dropped 7 bases, with 16 bases sitting between them. Germline assignment: CDR1 DFQATT and CDR2 SNEGSKA (reference sequence). The CDR3 has 14 amino acids. CDR3 DNA: TGCAGTGCTAGTACAGGACATGAGGGTAATGAGCAGTTCTTC. It specifies CSASTGHEGNEQFF.

The J gene is TRBJ1-4, the V gene TRBV3-1 (or the pseudogene TRBV3-2), with 7 bases that match TRBD1. From germline, CDR1 is LGHDT and CDR2 YNNKEL (reference sequence). The trim removed 4 bases at V and 8 bases at J, leaving 10 bases unmatched. The CDR3 consists of 15 residues. For the CDR3, the DNA is TGTGCCAGCAGCCTCCGACAGGGATGGAGCGAAAAACTGTTTTTT. It encodes CASSLRQGWSEKLFF.

The chain employs TRBV29-1 and TRBJ2-3; D is possibly TRBD1 (5 bases). CDR1 is SQVTM and CDR2 is ANQGSEA in the germline V gene. The CDR3 extends over 14 amino acids. Trimming removed 3 bases at V and 0 bases at J, with 10 bases between. CDR3 residues: CSVERQPSTDTQYF. Written as DNA, the CDR3 is TGCAGCGTTGAGCGACAGCCGAGCACAGATACGCAGTATTTT.

The rearrangement joins TRBV4-3 to TRBJ2-2; no clear D. The V gene's germline CDR1 is LGHNA and CDR2 YSLEER. CDR3 length equals 12 residues. Trimming took off 4 bases at V and 4 bases at J, with 4 bases between the two ends. This CDR3 reads CASSPRTGELFF. The CDR3 DNA reads TGCGCCAGCAGCCCCCGCACCGGGGAGCTGTTTTTT.

The genes are TRBV5-1 and TRBJ1-2; D not resolved. The CDR3 spans 13 residues. V lost 5 bases and J lost 3, with 11 bases in between. Germline V CDR1 and CDR2: SGHRS, YFSETQ. The CDR3 nucleotides read TGCGCCAGCAGTTTCGGCGGCCACTATGGCTACACCTTC. Its translation is CASSFGGHYGYTF.

This clone was observed once. The chain uses TRBV18 and TRBJ1-3; D unclear. The CDR3 has 19 amino acids. Germline V gives CDR1 KGHSH, CDR2 LQKENI. V shed 6 bases and J shed 0 bases, with 24 bases lying between them. In DNA, the CDR3 is TGTGCCAGCTCTACCGTGGCACGGATCGGCTTCAACTCTGGAAACACCATATATTTT. Its protein product is CASSTVARIGFNSGNTIYF.